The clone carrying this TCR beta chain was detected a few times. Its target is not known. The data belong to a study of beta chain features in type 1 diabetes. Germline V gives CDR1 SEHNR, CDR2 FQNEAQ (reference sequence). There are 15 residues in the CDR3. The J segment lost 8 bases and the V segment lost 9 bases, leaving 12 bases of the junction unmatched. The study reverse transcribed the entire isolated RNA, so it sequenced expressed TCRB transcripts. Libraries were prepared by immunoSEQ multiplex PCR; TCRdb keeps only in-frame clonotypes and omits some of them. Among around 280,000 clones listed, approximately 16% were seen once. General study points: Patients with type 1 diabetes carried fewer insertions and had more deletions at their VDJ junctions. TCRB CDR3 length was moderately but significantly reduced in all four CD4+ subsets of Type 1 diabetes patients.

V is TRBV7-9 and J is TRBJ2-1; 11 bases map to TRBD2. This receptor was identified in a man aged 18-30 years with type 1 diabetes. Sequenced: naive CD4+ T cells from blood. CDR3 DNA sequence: TGTGCCAGTAAGGCCTTAGCGGGGGGGAGCGATGAGCAGTTCTTC. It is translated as CASKALAGGSDEQFF.